This T cell receptor beta chain was sequenced during a study of PD-1 blockade in classical Hodgkin lymphoma. Whole-study results and caveats: The study found that TCR diversity rose significantly by C4D1 in CD4+ but not CD8+ cells.

Assay used: immunoSEQ multiplex PCR; TCRdb lists only in-frame clones, some missing. The data contain roughly 13,000 clones, roughly 80% of them seen just once; the ten biggest clones take up over 20%. There was relapse after autologous stem cell transplantation in every patient, and there was variation in brentuximab vedotin exposure. On this clone: Its specificity is unknown.

The specimen comprised peripheral blood mononuclear cells (PBMCs), sampled before the second cycle of nivolumab. The sequence derives from a human donor with classical Hodgkin lymphoma.

The CDR3 bases are TGTGCCAGCAGCCCCGGACAGAGGAACACCGGGGAGCTGTTTTTT. Amino acid sequence: CASSPGQRNTGELFF. The chain couples TRBV7-3 to TRBJ2-2, with a possible D match to TRBD1 (6 bases). Trimming removed 5 bases at V and 1 base at J, with 11 bases between. Germline V gene data show CDR1 as SGHTA and CDR2 as FQGTGA. The CDR3 covers 15 residues.